The 4 T cell receptor beta chains below come from one sample, sequenced in a study of blood T cell repertoires in COVID-19. Only in-frame clones appear in the TCRdb table, and some are missing; sequencing was by immunoSEQ multiplex PCR. The table includes under 200,000 clones, roughly 90% detected once. Sequencing was carried out using peripheral blood. These receptors all stem from a man aged 45 to 65 with acute or convalescent COVID-19.

The V gene is TRBV27, the J gene TRBJ1-1, with D possibly TRBD1 on 6 matching bases. The germline CDR1 and CDR2 sequences are MNHEY and SMNVEV (reference sequence). V gave up 11 bases and J gave up 4 bases, with 17 bases separating them. This CDR3 region has 13 residues. The CDR3: CAVGAGEGTEAFF. The DNA for the CDR3 is TGTGCCGTTGGCGCAGGGGAAGGCACTGAAGCTTTCTTT.

The chain carries TRBV5-1 and TRBJ2-2; the match to TRBD2 covers 15 bases. Trimming removed 5 bases from V and 6 bases from J; junction bases left unmatched: 11. CDR3 length: 18 amino acids. CDR1 and CDR2 from the germline V gene are SGHRS and YFSETQ. CDR3 region: CASRPGLAGGTGPGELFF. The CDR3 DNA follows: TGCGCCAGCAGACCAGGACTAGCGGGAGGGACTGGGCCCGGGGAGCTGTTTTTT.

Only a few counts were recorded for this clone. This chain uses TRBV11-2 with TRBJ1-6, with 10 nucleotides matching TRBD1. Trimming at V came to 8 bases and at J to 9 bases, leaving 1 base not matched to a gene. The CDR3 has 12 amino acids. Germline V gene lookup returns CDR1 SGHAT and CDR2 FQNNGV. The DNA for the CDR3 is TGTGCCAGCGGGACAGGGGTTTCACCCCTCCACTTT. Translated, it gives CASGTGVSPLHF.

This chain uses TRBV7-9 with TRBJ1-2; weak D call: TRBD1 (5 bases). This CDR3 has 16 amino acids. Deletions cut 1 base from V and 1 base from J, with 13 bases between. Germline lookup yields CDR1 SEHNR and CDR2 FQNEAQ (reference sequence). The DNA for the CDR3 is TGTGCCAGCAGCTTAGACGTAGGGGATGGTAACTATGGCTACACCTTC. It codes for CASSLDVGDGNYGYTF.